What follows are 14 T cell receptor beta chains derived from one specimen sequenced in a study of cytomegalovirus exposure and HLA in healthy donors. Amplification used 60 Vbeta primers and 13 Jbeta primers. Assay: immunoSEQ multiplex PCR; the TCRdb copy retains only in-frame clones and omits some. Recorded for this sample: about 200,000 clones. The sequenced material came from PBMCs. The receptors come from a boy aged 5-17 years in good health and CMV-seronegative.

The chain combines TRBV7-3 with TRBJ1-2; D not resolved. Trimming took off 0 bases at V and 3 bases at J, with 5 bases between the two ends. Germline CDR1 and CDR2: SGHTA and FQGTGA. The CDR3 runs 13 residues. CDR3 coding DNA: TGTGCCAGCAGCTTAACTTCTGACTATGGCTACACCTTC. This encodes CASSLTSDYGYTF.

V is TRBV5-1 and J is TRBJ2-3; D unresolved. Trimming removed 6 bases at V and 0 bases at J, with 20 bases between. This CDR3 contains 17 residues. Germline assignment: CDR1 SGHRS and CDR2 YFSETQ. As DNA, the CDR3 is TGCGCCAGCACCCCCCATTCGGGTTATTCTAGCACAGATACGCAGTATTTT. Its translation: CASTPHSGYSSTDTQYF.

This chain connects TRBV2 to TRBJ1-5; 7 nucleotides line up with TRBD1. With 6 bases clipped from V and 5 bases from J, the junction kept 7 bases outside the gene matches. The germline V gene has CDR1 SNHLY and CDR2 FYNNEI. The CDR3 has 14 amino acids. CDR3: CASRSRGLDQPQHF. The CDR3 bases are TGTGCCAGCAGATCCAGGGGGTTGGATCAGCCCCAGCATTTT.

V usage is TRBV7-2 and J usage is TRBJ1-6; no clear D. This CDR3 comprises 14 residues. Trimming took off 6 bases at V and 8 bases at J, with 14 bases between the two ends. CDR1 is SGHTA, CDR2 FQGNSA, per germline. The CDR3 sequence is CASRGRAGYSPLHF. In DNA form, the CDR3 reads TGTGCCAGCAGGGGGAGGGCTGGTTATTCACCCCTCCACTTT.

The chain has TRBV4-1 and TRBJ1-3; D uncertain. CDR3 length: 18 amino acids. CDR1 is MGHRA and CDR2 is YSYEKL in the germline V gene. Trimming shortened V by 0 bases and J by 2 bases, and 17 bases separated the two germline ends. The CDR3 DNA follows: TGCGCCAGCAGCCAAGATTCCGTTCGGGGAGGCGCTGGAAACACCATATATTTT. Its translation is CASSQDSVRGGAGNTIYF.

The V and J genes are TRBV5-4 and TRBJ1-2; TRBD1 might be the D (6 bases). The V gene lost 3 bases and the J gene lost 5 bases, with 14 bases spanning the gap. The CDR3 covers 14 residues. Germline V gene lookup returns CDR1 SGHNT and CDR2 YYREEE (reference sequence). The CDR3 here is CASSSLQGRYGYTF. The CDR3 region has the DNA TGTGCCAGCAGCTCCTTACAGGGCCGATATGGCTACACCTTC.

The chain carries TRBV6-4 and TRBJ2-1; D might be TRBD2 (6 bases). There are 13 residues in the CDR3. Germline V gene data show CDR1 as MRHNA and CDR2 as SNTAGT. V gave up 5 bases and J gave up 7 bases, with 12 bases separating them. CDR3 in DNA: TGTGCCAGCAGTCCGGGGGAAACAAATGAGCAGTTCTTC. Protein sequence: CASSPGETNEQFF.

The chain couples TRBV7-6 to TRBJ2-7, with 11 bases identical to TRBD1. Germline-derived CDR1 and CDR2 are SGHVS and FNYEAQ. This CDR3 has 16 residues. V shed 4 bases and J 6 bases; nucleotides not matched to a gene: 11. The CDR3 here is CASSYDPGTGGSEQYF. The CDR3 bases are TGTGCCAGCAGCTACGATCCCGGGACAGGGGGGTCCGAGCAGTACTTC.

V is TRBV28 and J is TRBJ1-1; perhaps TRBD1 as D (5 bases). V gave up 5 bases and J gave up 0 bases, with 16 bases separating them. The CDR3 is 16 residues long. Germline V gene data show CDR1 as MDHEN and CDR2 as SYDVKM. As DNA, the CDR3 is TGTGCCAGCAGTCGGGTTGAAGGGGCCATGAACACTGAAGCTTTCTTT. Amino acid sequence: CASSRVEGAMNTEAFF.

This chain uses TRBV5-5 with TRBJ2-1; TRBD2 is a possible D gene (6 bases). Germline V gives CDR1 SGHKS, CDR2 YYEKEE (reference sequence). The CDR3 length is 15 residues. Trimming shortened V by 4 bases and J by 5 bases, and 16 bases separated the two germline ends. The CDR3 is CASSRSLASDNEQFF. The CDR3 DNA sequence: TGTGCCAGCAGCAGGTCGCTAGCGAGCGACAATGAGCAGTTCTTC.

The gene calls are TRBV6-1 and TRBJ2-7; maybe TRBD1 (6 bases). Per the germline V gene, CDR1 is MNHNS and CDR2 is SASEGT. Trimming stripped 3 bases from V and 5 bases from J, with 8 bases between. This CDR3 spans 12 amino acids. In DNA form, the CDR3 reads TGTGCCAGCAGTGATTACAGGGACGAGCAGTACTTC. Protein sequence: CASSDYRDEQYF.

V is TRBV30 and J is TRBJ1-3; D is unresolved. The CDR3 sequence is 13 residues long. Between the trimmed V and J ends, which lost 0 bases and 4 bases, there was a span of 7 bases. Germline V gene data show CDR1 as GTSNPN and CDR2 as SVGIG (reference sequence). The CDR3 sequence: CAWSVAPGNTIYF. CDR3 sequence (DNA): TGTGCCTGGAGTGTAGCGCCCGGAAACACCATATATTTT.

V gene TRBV28 combines with J gene TRBJ1-1; 9 nucleotides line up with TRBD1. The CDR3 has 16 residues. Trimming removed 4 bases from V and 4 bases from J; junction bases left unmatched: 10. From germline, CDR1 is MDHEN and CDR2 SYDVKM. This CDR3 reads CASSWGTGTRGTEAFF. DNA of the CDR3: TGTGCCAGCAGTTGGGGGACAGGGACTCGAGGCACTGAAGCTTTCTTT.

V usage is TRBV7-3 and J usage is TRBJ2-1, with TRBD2 identical over 7 bases. Germline V gene data show CDR1 as SGHTA and CDR2 as FQGTGA. V lost 5 bases and J lost 10; bases outside the gene matches: 8. CDR3 length equals 13 residues. CDR3 DNA: TGTGCCAGCAGCGTTATGACTAGCAGCGAGCAGTTCTTC. Protein sequence: CASSVMTSSEQFF.